The clone carrying this T cell receptor (beta chain) was counted a few times. UMIs were added to TCR cDNA along with a universal primer site when it was made by 5'RACE template switching. A single record per CDR3 protein comes from TCRdb applying MiXCR to the 5' RACE reads. The sample shows more than 300,000 distinct CDR3 sequences, about 10% of them seen only once. This entry comes from a study of T cells after yellow fever vaccination. V lost 2 bases and J lost 2, with 8 bases in between. Germline CDR1 and CDR2: SGHTA and FQGTGA. This CDR3 contains 14 residues. Source: CD4+ T cells sorted from PBMCs, taken 45 days after the yellow fever booster vaccination. This sequence originates from a man aged 18 to 29 who received the YFV17D yellow fever vaccine. The J gene is TRBJ2-3, the V gene TRBV7-3; maybe TRBD1 (5 bases). The CDR3, as DNA: TGTGCCAGCAGCTTAGACAGACACACAGATACGCAGTATTTT. This sequence encodes CASSLDRHTDTQYF.